The 13 T cell receptor beta chains below come from one sample, sequenced in a study of blood T cell repertoires in COVID-19. Sequencing was performed with immunoSEQ multiplex PCR; in TCRdb, only in-frame clones are kept and a portion is missing. The sample shows approximately 170,000 clones, more than 80% of them seen only once. Sequencing was carried out using peripheral blood. The source of these receptors is a woman aged 55-70 years with COVID-19, enrolled during active disease.

V gene TRBV12-5 combines with J gene TRBJ1-1; tentatively, D is TRBD1 (6 bases). With 5 bases removed from V and 1 base from J, the gap between germline ends came to 11 bases. The CDR3 extends over 14 amino acids. From germline, CDR1 is LGHNT and CDR2 FRNRAP. DNA for the CDR3: TGTGCTAGTGGTAAATCACAGGGGAACACTGAAGCTTTCTTT. Its protein is CASGKSQGNTEAFF.

The gene calls are TRBV4-3 and TRBJ1-2; TRBD1 might be the D (5 bases). The ends were cut back, 1 base at V and 4 bases at J, with 10 bases in the middle. The CDR3 has 14 residues. The V gene's germline CDR1 is LGHNA and CDR2 YSLEER. In nucleotides, the CDR3 is TGCGCCAGCAGCCAAGTGGCAGGGCCCTATGGCTACACCTTC. This codes for CASSQVAGPYGYTF.

This clone has only a few counts. This chain links TRBV4-1 with TRBJ2-7; 8 bases line up with TRBD2. From germline, CDR1 is MGHRA and CDR2 YSYEKL. The CDR3 sequence is 16 residues long. J gave up 5 bases and V 1 base, and 10 bases lay outside the gene matches. The DNA for the CDR3 is TGCGCCAGCAGCCAAGTGGACGGGGGGGGCGGGCACGAGCAGTACTTC. It specifies CASSQVDGGGGHEQYF.

The chain couples TRBV15 to TRBJ1-5; maybe TRBD1 (5 bases). Germline loops: CDR1 LNHNV, CDR2 YYDKDF (reference sequence). Trimming removed 1 base from V and 0 bases from J, with 7 bases in between. The CDR3 has 15 residues. The CDR3 DNA reads TGTGCCACCAGCAGAGCAGGGTATAGCAATCAGCCCCAGCATTTT. The encoded protein is CATSRAGYSNQPQHF.

The rearrangement uses TRBV19 and TRBJ1-3; D is ambiguous. The CDR3 loop spans 16 amino acids. The V gene's germline CDR1 is LNHDA and CDR2 SQIVND (reference sequence). Trimming shortened V by 3 bases and J by 0 bases, and 12 bases separated the two germline ends. The CDR3 loop is CASSMAGYYSGNTIYF. In DNA form, the CDR3 reads TGTGCCAGTAGTATGGCGGGATATTACTCTGGAAACACCATATATTTT.

The chain employs TRBV20-1 and TRBJ2-5, with 10 bases that match TRBD1. Germline-derived CDR1 and CDR2 are DFQATT and SNEGSKA (reference sequence). The CDR3 loop spans 14 amino acids. The V gene end was trimmed by 3 bases and the J gene end by 3 bases; junction bases not matched to a gene: 4. CDR3 DNA: TGCAGTGCTAGTGGGGGACAGGGGAAAGAGACCCAGTACTTC. Its translation: CSASGGQGKETQYF.

This sequence joins TRBV7-9 and TRBJ1-1, with D perhaps matching TRBD1 (6 bases). V was pared by 3 bases and J by 1 base, with 15 bases between. The germline V gene has CDR1 SEHNR and CDR2 FQNEAQ (reference sequence). CDR3 length equals 16 residues. CDR3 DNA sequence: TGTGCCAGCAGCTTTCTCGGGGGGCCCGGGAACACTGAAGCTTTCTTT. Translation: CASSFLGGPGNTEAFF.

The CDR3 loop reads CASSGTGRNEKLFF. The DNA for the CDR3 is TGTGCCAGCAGCGGGACAGGGCGTAATGAAAAACTGTTTTTT. This chain joins TRBV6-2 or TRBV6-3 and TRBJ1-4; 9 bases are a match to TRBD1. CDR3 length: 14 amino acids. Germline loops: CDR1 MNHEY, CDR2 SVGEGT. V was clipped by 6 bases and J by 4 bases; unmatched bases: 3.

The chain is built from TRBV11-2 and TRBJ1-5; 7 nucleotides align to TRBD1. Germline assignment: CDR1 SGHAT and CDR2 FQNNGV. After removal of 4 bases from V and 7 bases from J, the junction contained 4 bases not matched to a gene. The length of the CDR3 is 13 residues. The CDR3 region is CASSSDRVQPQHF. The CDR3 DNA is TGTGCCAGCAGCTCCGACAGGGTCCAGCCCCAGCATTTT. Combining the CDR3 with reference TRBV11-2 and TRBJ1-5 gives the whole variable domain EAGVAQSPRYKIIEKRQSVAFWCNPISGHATLYWYQQILGQGPKLLIQFQNNGVVDDSQLPKDRFSAERLKGVDSTLKIQPAKLEDSAVYLCASSSDRVQPQHFGDGTRLSIL.

V is TRBV7-9 and J is TRBJ2-2, with TRBD1 matching 8 bases. From germline, CDR1 is SEHNR and CDR2 FQNEAQ (reference sequence). V lost 2 bases and J lost 0; bases outside the gene matches: 2. The CDR3 consists of 16 residues. The CDR3 is CASSLMGQANTGELFF. The CDR3 DNA reads as TGTGCCAGCAGCTTAATGGGACAGGCGAACACCGGGGAGCTGTTTTTT.

In DNA form, the CDR3 reads TGTGCCAGCAGCCCCCGGACTAGCGGGGGGGCGTGGGGCACAGATACGCAGTATTTT. Its translation: CASSPRTSGGAWGTDTQYF. V gene TRBV7-3 combines with J gene TRBJ2-3; 15 nucleotides align to TRBD2. In germline, CDR1 is SGHTA, CDR2 FQGTGA. This CDR3 has 19 residues. J was trimmed by 1 base and V by 5 bases; bases with no gene match: 10.

The rearrangement joins TRBV19 to TRBJ1-2; 7 bases agree with TRBD1. CDR1 and CDR2 (germline): LNHDA, SQIVND (reference sequence). CDR3 size: 14 residues. V lost 4 bases, J lost 4 bases, and 6 bases stayed unmatched. CDR3 sequence reads: CASSTRQGTYGYTF. The DNA of the CDR3 is TGTGCCAGTAGTACCCGACAGGGTACCTATGGCTACACCTTC.

The chain combines TRBV6-5 with TRBJ1-2; TRBD1 aligns across 7 bases. CDR1 and CDR2 from the germline V gene are MNHEY and SVGAGI. This CDR3 contains 15 residues. Trimming took 6 bases from V and 4 from J; bases not matched to a gene: 11. The CDR3 region is CASSRQGSGGYGYTF. CDR3 in DNA: TGTGCCAGCAGCCGACAGGGTAGTGGCGGCTATGGCTACACCTTC.